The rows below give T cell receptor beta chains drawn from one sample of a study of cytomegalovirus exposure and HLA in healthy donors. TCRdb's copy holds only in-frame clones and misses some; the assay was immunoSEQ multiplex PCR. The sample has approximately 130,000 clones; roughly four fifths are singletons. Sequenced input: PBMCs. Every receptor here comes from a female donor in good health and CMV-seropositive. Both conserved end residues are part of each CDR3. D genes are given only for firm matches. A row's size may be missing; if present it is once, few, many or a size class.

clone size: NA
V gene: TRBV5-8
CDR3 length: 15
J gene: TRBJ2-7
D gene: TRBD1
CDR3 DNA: TGTGCCAGCAGCTTGCTCGGACAGGGGTCGTCCGAGCAGTACTTC
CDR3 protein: CASSLLGQGSSEQYF

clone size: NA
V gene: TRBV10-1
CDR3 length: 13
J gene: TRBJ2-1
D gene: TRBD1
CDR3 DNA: TGCGCCAGCAGTAGGGACAGAAACAATGAGCAGTTCTTC
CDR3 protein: CASSRDRNNEQFF

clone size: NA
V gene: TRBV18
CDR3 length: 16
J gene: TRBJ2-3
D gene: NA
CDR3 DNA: TGTGCCAGCTCACCACCGCGGCAGGGAAGCACAGATACGCAGTATTTT
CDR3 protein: CASSPPRQGSTDTQYF

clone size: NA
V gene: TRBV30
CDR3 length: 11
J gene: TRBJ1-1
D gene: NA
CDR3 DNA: TGTGCCATCCGACACCAGACTGAAGCTTTCTTT
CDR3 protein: CAIRHQTEAFF

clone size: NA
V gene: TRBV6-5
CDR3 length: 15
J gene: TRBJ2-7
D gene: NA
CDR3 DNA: TGTGCCAGCTCTAGGGGGAGGGCATACTCCTACGAGCAGTACTTC
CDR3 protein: CASSRGRAYSYEQYF

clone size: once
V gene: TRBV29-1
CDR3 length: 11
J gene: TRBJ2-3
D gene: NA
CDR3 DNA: TGCAGCGTTGATGAGCGGGATACGCAGTATTTT
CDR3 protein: CSVDERDTQYF

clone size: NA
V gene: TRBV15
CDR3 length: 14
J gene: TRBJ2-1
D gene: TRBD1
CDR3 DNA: TGTGCCACGGCTCCGGGACAGGGCCACAATGAGCAGTTCTTC
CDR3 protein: CATAPGQGHNEQFF

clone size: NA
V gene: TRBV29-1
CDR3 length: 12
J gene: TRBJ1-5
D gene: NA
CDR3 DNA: TGCAGCGTTGGGCAGATGAATCAGCCCCAGCATTTT
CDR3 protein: CSVGQMNQPQHF

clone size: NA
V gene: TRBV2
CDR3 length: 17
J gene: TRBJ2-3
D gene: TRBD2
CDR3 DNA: TGTGCCAGCAACGACGGTGGCGGGGGGGTCTCCACAGATACGCAGTATTTT
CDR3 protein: CASNDGGGGVSTDTQYF

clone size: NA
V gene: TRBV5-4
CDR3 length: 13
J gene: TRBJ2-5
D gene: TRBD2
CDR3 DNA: TGTGCCAGCAGCGGGGGGGGAAGGGAGACCCAGTACTTC
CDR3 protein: CASSGGGRETQYF

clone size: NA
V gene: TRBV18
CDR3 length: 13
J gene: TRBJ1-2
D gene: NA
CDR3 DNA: TGTGCCAGCTCACGGGACTTGGACTATGGCTACACCTTC
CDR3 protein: CASSRDLDYGYTF

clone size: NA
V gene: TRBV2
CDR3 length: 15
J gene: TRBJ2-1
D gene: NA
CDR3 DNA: TGTGCCAGCAGTAGCGACCGAAGCTCCTACAATGAGCAGTTCTTC
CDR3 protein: CASSSDRSSYNEQFF

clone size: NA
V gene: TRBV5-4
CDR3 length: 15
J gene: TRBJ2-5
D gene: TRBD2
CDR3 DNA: TGTGCCAGCAGCTCCGGGACTAGCTTTTCGGAGACCCAGTACTTC
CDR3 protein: CASSSGTSFSETQYF

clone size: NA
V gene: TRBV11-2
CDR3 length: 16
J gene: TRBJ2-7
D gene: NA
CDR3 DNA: TGTGCCAGCAGCTCTGGGCGTGGGAGTAAGTCCCACGAGCAGTACTTC
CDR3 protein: CASSSGRGSKSHEQYF

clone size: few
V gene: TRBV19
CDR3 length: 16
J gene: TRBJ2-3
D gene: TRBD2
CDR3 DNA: TGTGCCAGTAGTGTCGGGACTAGCGGGTGGTCAGATACGCAGTATTTT
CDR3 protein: CASSVGTSGWSDTQYF

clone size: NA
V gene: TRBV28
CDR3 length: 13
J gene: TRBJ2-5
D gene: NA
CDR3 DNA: TGTGCCAGCAGCGCTGCAAGGGGGGAGACCCAGTACTTC
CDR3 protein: CASSAARGETQYF

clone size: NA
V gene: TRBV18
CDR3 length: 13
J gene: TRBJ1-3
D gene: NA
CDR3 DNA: TGTGCCAGCTCCCCGGAGTACGGAAACACCATATATTTT
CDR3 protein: CASSPEYGNTIYF

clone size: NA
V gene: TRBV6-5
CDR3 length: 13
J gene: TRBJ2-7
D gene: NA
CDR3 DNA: TGTGCCAGCAGTTACGGCAGTACCTACGAGCAGTACTTC
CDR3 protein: CASSYGSTYEQYF

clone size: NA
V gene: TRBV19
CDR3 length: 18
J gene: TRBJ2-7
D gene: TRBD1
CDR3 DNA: TGTGCCAGTAGTTATACTCACCTCAACAGGGGGCGTATATACGAGCAGTACTTC
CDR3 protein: CASSYTHLNRGRIYEQYF

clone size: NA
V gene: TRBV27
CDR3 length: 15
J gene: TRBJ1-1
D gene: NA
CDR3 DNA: TGTGCCAGCAGTTTATATGATAGGGGCCGCAGCGAAGCTTTCTTT
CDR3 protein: CASSLYDRGRSEAFF